This TCR beta chain emerged from a study of blood T cell repertoires in COVID-19. Overall study context: Specimens from acute and convalescent COVID-19 originated in the United States, Italy and Spain. PBMCs, B-cell-depleted T cells, or T cells were the source of the cDNA or gDNA that made up the material.

In the original analysis: Nucleated cell counts were estimated from reference gene primer amplification. Method: immunoSEQ multiplex PCR; TCRdb's copy keeps in-frame clones and lacks some. V, J and clone size are those of that table, while D and trimming were read from the DNA. This sample has around 29,000 clones, with about 85% found just once. The sequenced sample was peripheral blood. The TCR was taken from an older woman with active COVID-19.

CDR3 region: CASSEGDIQETQYF. The CDR3 DNA reads TGTGCCAGCAGTGAAGGCGACATCCAAGAGACCCAGTACTTC. This chain connects TRBV6-1 to TRBJ2-5; no definite D call. V was trimmed by 1 base and J by 1 base, leaving 7 bases between them. CDR1 and CDR2 (germline): MNHNS, SASEGT. The length of the CDR3 is 14 residues.